Listed here are 2 T cell receptor beta chains from one sample, sequenced in a study of T-cell reconstitution after alpha-beta-depleted transplantation in children. Preparation of the TCRbeta library involved a method that used unique molecular identifiers. One entry per CDR3 protein, called by TCRdb with MiXCR from the PCR reads. The profile shows about 830,000 distinct CDR3 sequences, roughly 15% of them singletons. Sequences were derived from PBMCs, mostly from graft donor cells, sampled 360 days after TCRalphabeta/CD19-depleted stem cell transplant. The receptors shown here come from a male patient aged 10-17 years who had a stem cell transplant for acute lymphoblastic leukemia, so the T cells may come from the graft donor.

There are a few counts of this clonotype. This chain links TRBV5-1 with TRBJ2-7; D might be TRBD2 (6 bases). The CDR3 is 15 residues long. The germline V gene has CDR1 SGHRS and CDR2 YFSETQ. With 0 bases removed from V and 6 bases from J, the gap between germline ends came to 16 bases. The CDR3 protein is CASSLVADKSGEQYF. Written as DNA, the CDR3 is TGCGCCAGCAGCTTGGTAGCGGACAAAAGTGGCGAGCAGTACTTC.

The gene calls are TRBV7-2 and TRBJ2-1; TRBD2 aligns across 7 bases. V lost 5 bases, J lost 6 bases, and 10 bases stayed unmatched. The germline V gene has CDR1 SGHTA and CDR2 FQGNSA. This CDR3 is 15 amino acids long. The CDR3 nucleotides are TGTGCCAGCAGCAGGGGACCGGGAGGCATCAATGAGCAGTTCTTC. Translation gives CASSRGPGGINEQFF.